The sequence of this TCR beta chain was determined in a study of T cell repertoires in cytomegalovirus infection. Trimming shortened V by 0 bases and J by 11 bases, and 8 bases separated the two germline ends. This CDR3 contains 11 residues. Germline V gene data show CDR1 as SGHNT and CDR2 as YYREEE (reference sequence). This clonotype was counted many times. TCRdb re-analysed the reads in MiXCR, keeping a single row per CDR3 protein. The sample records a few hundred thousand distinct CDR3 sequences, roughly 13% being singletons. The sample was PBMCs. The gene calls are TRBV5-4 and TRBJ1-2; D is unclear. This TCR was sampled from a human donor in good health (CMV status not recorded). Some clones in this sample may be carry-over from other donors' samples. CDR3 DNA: TGTGCCAGCAGCTTGGGTTACCTATACACCTTC. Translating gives CASSLGYLYTF.